The text below deals with one TCR beta chain. These data come from a study of blood T cell repertoires in COVID-19. For the study at large: Samples taken during acute and convalescent COVID-19 were collected in the United States, Italy and Spain. In each case, the material was cDNA or gDNA derived from T cells, B-cell-depleted T cells, or PBMCs.

In the original analysis: The assay estimated nucleated cells by amplifying reference gene primers. TCRdb's copy holds only in-frame clones and misses some; the assay was immunoSEQ multiplex PCR. The V and J calls and clone size are taken from that table; D and trimming were inferred from the DNA. The sample consists of around 100,000 clones, around 66% of them appearing once. This CDR3 is 15 amino acids long. Per germline, CDR1 LGHNA and CDR2 YSLEER. V was trimmed by 1 base and J by 6 bases, leaving 10 bases between them. What was sequenced was peripheral blood. This clonotype was sampled from a man older than 75 with acute or convalescent COVID-19. This chain links TRBV4-3 with TRBJ1-6; D is undetermined. Written as DNA, the CDR3 is TGCGCCAGCAGCCAAGTAGTGACGGGTAATTCACCCCTCCACTTT. This gives the protein CASSQVVTGNSPLHF.